This T cell receptor (beta chain) was identified in a study of T cells in Graves' hyperthyroidism and ophthalmopathy. CDR3 length: 16 residues. Germline trimming cut 1 base from V and 7 bases from J; bases unmatched to any gene: 6. Looked up from germline, CDR1 is SEHNR and CDR2 is FQNEAQ (reference sequence). Calling Graves' hyperthyroidism stable meant ophthalmopathy did not progress within 18 months. What was amplified from RNA transcripts were TCR beta CDR3 regions. HTBI primers were used for first-round RT-PCR of the TCR CDR3. TCRdb itself ran the multiplex PCR reads through MiXCR, one entry per CDR3 protein. The sample lists under 700,000 distinct CDR3 sequences, roughly 17% occurring once.

Source material: blood. The TCR sequence derives from a woman between 18 and 30 years old with Graves' hyperthyroidism. The chain combines TRBV7-9 with TRBJ2-1, with 11 bases that match TRBD2. CDR3 DNA: TGTGCCAGCAGCTTAGATTCTAGCGGGAGGAGGAATGAGCAGTTCTTC. This codes for CASSLDSSGRRNEQFF.